These 9 T cell receptor beta chains came from one sample sequenced in a study of T cell responses to AZD1222 COVID-19 vaccine. The table came from immunoSEQ multiplex PCR; TCRdb's copy has only in-frame clones and leaves some out. The data show tens of thousands of clones, around 91% seen once. This material consisted of peripheral blood, taken on day 0 of MenACWY control vaccination. These receptors were obtained from an adult in good health.

The V gene is TRBV7-2, the J gene TRBJ2-2; D might be TRBD2 (6 bases). The CDR3 is made up of 14 amino acids. Germline V CDR1 and CDR2: SGHTA, FQGNSA. The V end was cut by 10 bases, the J end by 1 base, with 13 bases between. The CDR3 reads CATTGTGNTGELFF. The CDR3 DNA is TGTGCCACCACTGGGACTGGGAACACCGGGGAGCTGTTTTTT.

The CDR3 loop reads CASSGTSGGFSSYEQYF. CDR3 in DNA: TGTGCCAGCAGTGGAACTAGCGGGGGGTTTAGCTCCTACGAGCAGTACTTC. The rearrangement links TRBV6-1 to TRBJ2-7; 12 nucleotides align to TRBD2. V shed 4 bases and J 0 bases; nucleotides not matched to a gene: 7. The CDR3 is 17 amino acids. Germline V lookup: CDR1 MNHNS, CDR2 SASEGT.

This chain connects TRBV7-2 to TRBJ1-5, with a possible D match to TRBD1 (6 bases). The CDR3 is 15 amino acids. CDR1 and CDR2 from the germline V gene are SGHTA and FQGNSA. V was trimmed by 4 bases and J by 4 bases, leaving 14 bases between them. The CDR3 DNA is TGTGCCAGCAGCTCCATGGGGGGCGGGAATCAGCCCCAGCATTTT. Protein sequence: CASSSMGGGNQPQHF.

The rearrangement links TRBV28 to TRBJ1-2; D is unresolved. Trimming took off 5 bases at V and 4 bases at J, with 5 bases between the two ends. The CDR3 is 11 residues long. Germline assignment: CDR1 MDHEN and CDR2 SYDVKM. CDR3 loop: CASSLSYGYTF. In nucleotides, the CDR3 is TGTGCCAGCAGTCTCAGCTATGGCTACACCTTC.

The gene calls are TRBV18 and TRBJ2-3; D unclear. In germline, CDR1 is KGHSH, CDR2 LQKENI. V was cut by 4 bases and J by 6 bases, with 8 bases left in between. The CDR3 spans 12 residues. In DNA form, the CDR3 reads TGTGCCAGCTCACTCTCTCTGGATACGCAGTATTTT. Residues: CASSLSLDTQYF.

The chain uses TRBV15 and TRBJ2-7; 9 positions agree with TRBD1. There are 16 residues in the CDR3. Germline-derived CDR1 and CDR2 are LNHNV and YYDKDF (reference sequence). Trimming cost V 2 bases and J 3 bases; bases outside gene matches: 8. The CDR3 is CATSRTRTGASYEQYF. The CDR3 DNA is TGTGCCACCAGCAGAACCCGGACAGGGGCCAGCTACGAGCAGTACTTC.

The V and J genes are TRBV28 and TRBJ2-2, with TRBD1 matching over 11 bases. The CDR3 is 16 residues long. The J segment lost 4 bases and the V segment lost 0 bases, leaving 1 base of the junction unmatched. Germline assignment: CDR1 MDHEN and CDR2 SYDVKM. The CDR3 reads CASSLWGQGGTGELFF. For the CDR3, the DNA is TGTGCCAGCAGTTTATGGGGACAGGGGGGCACCGGGGAGCTGTTTTTT.

The chain couples TRBV28 to TRBJ2-7; D is unresolved. CDR3 size: 8 residues. Germline values: CDR1 MDHEN, CDR2 SYDVKM. The CDR3 DNA follows: TGTCTCGTGGGCGAGCAGTACTTC. Protein product: CLVGEQYF.

Concerning this clone: This sample includes further DNA sequences coding for the same CDR3. V is TRBV24-1 and J is TRBJ2-1; D uncertain. V dropped 5 bases and J dropped 4 bases, with 5 bases sitting between them. CDR1 is KGHDR, CDR2 SFDVKD, per germline. This CDR3 is 12 amino acids long. This CDR3 is CATSGGYNEQFF. As DNA, the CDR3 is TGTGCCACCAGTGGCGGATACAATGAGCAGTTCTTC.